Listed here is a single T cell receptor (beta chain). Extracted RNA was reverse transcribed into cDNA, the sequencing template. This table comes from immunoSEQ multiplex PCR, and its TCRdb copy is limited to in-frame clones, with some not included. The repertoire holds about 190,000 clones, with approximately 56% as singletons. The sample originates from a study of CD8+ T cells in alopecia areata. Specified treatment: oral pan-JAK inhibitor, 5-10 mg twice daily. CDR3 size: 18 residues. With 2 bases clipped from V and 0 bases from J, the junction kept 11 bases outside the gene matches. Germline V gives CDR1 SGHTA, CDR2 FQGNSA.

Sequences were derived from CD4+ T cells sorted from blood, sampled at week 4, from a patient treated with tofacitinib. The receptor's source is a human donor with alopecia areata. The V call is TRBV7-2, the J call TRBJ2-3; 7 nucleotides match TRBD1. CDR3 DNA: TGTGCCAGCAGCTTAACTGGCAGGGGGTCAACTAGCACAGATACGCAGTATTTT. Amino acid sequence: CASSLTGRGSTSTDTQYF.